Reported below is one T cell receptor (beta chain). Its antigen is unidentified. This sample is part of a study of cytomegalovirus exposure and HLA in healthy donors. Whole-study context: Inside one of the first data releases sat about 91 million unique TCRs taken from HLA-typed donors. The study's findings and limits: Using the classifier, cytomegalovirus status was reportedly diagnosed with high specificity and sensitivity. The productive fraction for most TCR beta V segments was about 87% or about 30% in an earlier analysis.

The PCR contained 60 Vbeta and 13 Jbeta primers. The table came from immunoSEQ multiplex PCR; TCRdb's copy has only in-frame clones and leaves some out. The sample lists around 33,000 clones; about 72% were seen once. The ends were cut back, 3 bases at V and 9 bases at J, with 21 bases in the middle. Germline CDR1 KGHSH, CDR2 LQKENI. CDR3 length: 16 amino acids. The sample comprised PBMCs. The gene calls are TRBV18 and TRBJ2-1; tentative D call: TRBD2 (6 bases). This sequence originates from a woman aged 25 to 39 in good health and CMV-seropositive. CDR3 bases: TGTGCCAGCTCACCGACCCCTCCTGCGACTAGTGTTGAGCAGTTCTTC. As protein: CASSPTPPATSVEQFF.